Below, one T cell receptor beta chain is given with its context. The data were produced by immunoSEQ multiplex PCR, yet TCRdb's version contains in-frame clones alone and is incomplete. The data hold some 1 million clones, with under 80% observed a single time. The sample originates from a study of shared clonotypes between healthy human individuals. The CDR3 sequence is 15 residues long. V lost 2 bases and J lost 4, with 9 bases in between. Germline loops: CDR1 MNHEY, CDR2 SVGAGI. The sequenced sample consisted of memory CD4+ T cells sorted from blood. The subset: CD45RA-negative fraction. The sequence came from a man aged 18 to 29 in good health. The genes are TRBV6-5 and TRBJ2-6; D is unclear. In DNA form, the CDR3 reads TGTGCCAGCAGTTACGCCGCGAGGGGGGCCAACGTCCTGACTTTC. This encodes CASSYAARGANVLTF.